This TCR beta chain stems from a study of OX40 agonist ivuxolimab in advanced cancers. Germline-derived CDR1 and CDR2 are SGDLS and YYNGEE. The V end was cut by 0 bases, the J end by 0 bases, with 13 bases between. This CDR3 region has 17 residues. The repertoire was sequenced with immunoSEQ multiplex PCR; TCRdb's copy has only in-frame clones and lacks some. The sample has more than 35,000 clones, roughly nine tenths seen once. Here the sequenced sample was CD4+ or CD8+ T cells sorted from blood, taken in a trial of the OX40 agonist ivuxolimab. The sequence was obtained from an adult with an advanced solid tumor such as melanoma, head and neck, liver or kidney cancer. The chain carries TRBV9 and TRBJ1-3; D unresolved. The CDR3 region has the DNA TGTGCCAGCAGCGTAGCTGATGGGGTCTCCTCTGGAAACACCATATATTTT. The encoded protein is CASSVADGVSSGNTIYF.